These 2 T cell receptor beta chains share one sample of origin, sequenced in a study of blood T cell repertoires in COVID-19. Assay: immunoSEQ multiplex PCR; the TCRdb copy retains only in-frame clones and omits some. Of under 250,000 clones detected, about 83% appear once; the ten largest clones hold roughly 2.9%. Sequenced material: peripheral blood. All receptors come from a man aged 45 to 65 with active or convalescent COVID-19.

Only a few counts were recorded for this clone. This chain uses TRBV19 with TRBJ1-4; D is ambiguous. V lost 8 bases and J 3 bases, leaving 10 bases between the germline ends. Germline V gene data show CDR1 as LNHDA and CDR2 as SQIVND (reference sequence). This CDR3 is built from 13 residues. The CDR3 loop reads CASGEVANEKLFF. Here the CDR3 DNA reads TGTGCCAGTGGAGAGGTGGCTAATGAAAAACTGTTTTTT.

This chain uses TRBV7-9 with TRBJ1-2, with a weak D call TRBD1 (5 bases). CDR1 is SEHNR, CDR2 FQNEAQ, per germline (reference sequence). The V end was cut by 0 bases, the J end by 8 bases, with 10 bases between. The CDR3 length is 13 residues. The DNA of the CDR3 is TGTGCCAGCAGCTTAGCAGCAGGGAACGGCTACACCTTC. It encodes CASSLAAGNGYTF.